This T cell receptor beta chain was identified during a study of blood T cell dynamics during melanoma immunotherapy. Some clones are missing from TCRdb's copy, which holds only in-frame ones; the method was immunoSEQ multiplex PCR. The sample has roughly 12,000 clones, roughly 84% seen once. Time point specified: week 3, after first cycle of checkpoint inhibitor. Patients with prior systemic cancer treatment, concomitant immunosuppressants, or other active malignancies were excluded. The CDR3 has 13 amino acids. Germline V CDR1 and CDR2: MNHNY, SVGAGI (reference sequence). The V end was cut by 1 base, the J end by 14 bases, with 17 bases between. Details on this clone: The antigen remains undetermined.

Study-level points and caveats: Unlike progressors, later disease-control patients had W3 repertoires gaining clonality or diversity.

This specimen consisted of blood, obtained from a patient treated with checkpoint blockade. The clonotype originates from a human donor with melanoma. The chain combines TRBV6-6 with TRBJ1-2, with D unclear. CDR3 residues: CASSYFDGSTGTF. CDR3 nucleotides: TGTGCCAGCAGTTACTTCGACGGTTCCACGGGGACCTTC.